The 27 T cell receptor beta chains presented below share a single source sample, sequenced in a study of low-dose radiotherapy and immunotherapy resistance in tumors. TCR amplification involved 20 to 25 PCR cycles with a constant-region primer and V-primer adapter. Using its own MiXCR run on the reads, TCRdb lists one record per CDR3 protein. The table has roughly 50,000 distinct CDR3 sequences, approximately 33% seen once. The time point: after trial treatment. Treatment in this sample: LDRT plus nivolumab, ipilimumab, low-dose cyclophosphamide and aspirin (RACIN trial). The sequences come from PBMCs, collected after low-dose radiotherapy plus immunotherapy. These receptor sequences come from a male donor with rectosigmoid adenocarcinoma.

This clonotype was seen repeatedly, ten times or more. The CDR3 region is CASSTGPGDYGYTF. The CDR3 region has the DNA TGCGCCAGCAGCACCGGCCCAGGCGACTATGGCTACACCTTC. This chain connects TRBV5-1 to TRBJ1-2; D remains unclear. CDR1 and CDR2 (germline): SGHRS, YFSETQ. The V end was cut by 4 bases, the J end by 3 bases, with 13 bases between. This CDR3 spans 14 amino acids.

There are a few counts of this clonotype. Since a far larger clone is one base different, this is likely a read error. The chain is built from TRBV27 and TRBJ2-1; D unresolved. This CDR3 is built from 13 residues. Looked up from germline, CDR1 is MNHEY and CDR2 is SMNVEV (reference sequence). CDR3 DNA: TGTGCCACCAGTGATGTTGCCCACAATGAGCAGTTCTTC. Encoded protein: CATSDVAHNEQFF.

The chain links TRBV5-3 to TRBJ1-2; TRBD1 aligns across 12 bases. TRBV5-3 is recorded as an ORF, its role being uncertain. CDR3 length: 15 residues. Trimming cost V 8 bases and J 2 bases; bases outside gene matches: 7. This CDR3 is CASTQGTGGNYGYTF. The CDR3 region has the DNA TGTGCCAGCACCCAAGGGACAGGGGGCAACTATGGCTACACCTTC.

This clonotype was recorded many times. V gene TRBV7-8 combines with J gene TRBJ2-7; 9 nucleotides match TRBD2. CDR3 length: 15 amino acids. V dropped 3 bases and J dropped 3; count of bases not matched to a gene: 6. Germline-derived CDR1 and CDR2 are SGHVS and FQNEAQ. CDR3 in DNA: TGTGCCAGCAGCTTCGGGCTAGCGGGGCTCTACGAGCAGTACTTC. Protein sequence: CASSFGLAGLYEQYF.

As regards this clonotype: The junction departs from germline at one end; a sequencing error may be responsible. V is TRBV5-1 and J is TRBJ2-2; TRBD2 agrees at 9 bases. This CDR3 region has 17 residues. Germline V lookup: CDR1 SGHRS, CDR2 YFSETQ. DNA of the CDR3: TGTGCCAGCAGCATGGTGGTAGCGGGGGTGAACACCGGGGAGCTGTTTTTT. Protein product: CASSMVVAGVNTGELFF. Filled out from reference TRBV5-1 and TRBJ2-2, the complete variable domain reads KAGVTQTPRYLIKTRGQQVTLSCSPISGHRSVSWYQQTPGQGLQFLFEYFSETQRNKGNFPGRFSGRQFSNSRSEMNVSTLELGDSALYLCASSMVVAGVNTGELFFGEGSRLTVL.

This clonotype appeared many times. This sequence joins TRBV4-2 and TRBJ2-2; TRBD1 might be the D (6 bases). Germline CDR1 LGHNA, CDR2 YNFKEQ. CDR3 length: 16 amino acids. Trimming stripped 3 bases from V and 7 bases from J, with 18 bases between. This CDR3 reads CASSQAAGTTSGELFF. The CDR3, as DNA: TGTGCCAGCAGCCAGGCAGCCGGGACAACTAGCGGGGAGCTGTTTTTT.

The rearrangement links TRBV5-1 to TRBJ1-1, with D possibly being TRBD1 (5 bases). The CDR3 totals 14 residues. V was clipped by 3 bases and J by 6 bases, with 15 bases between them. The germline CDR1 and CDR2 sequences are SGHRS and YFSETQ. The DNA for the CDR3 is TGCGCCAGCAGCTGGCGACAGTTTACCCCTGAAGCTTTCTTT. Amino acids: CASSWRQFTPEAFF.

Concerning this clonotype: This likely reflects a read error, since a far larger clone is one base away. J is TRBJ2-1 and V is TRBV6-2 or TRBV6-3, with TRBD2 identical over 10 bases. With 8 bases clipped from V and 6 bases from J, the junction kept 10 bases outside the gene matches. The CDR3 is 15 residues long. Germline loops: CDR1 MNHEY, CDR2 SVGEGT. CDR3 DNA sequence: TGTGCCAGCCGAAGACTAGCGGGCACCACCAATGAGCAGTTCTTC. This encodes CASRRLAGTTNEQFF.

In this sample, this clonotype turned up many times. CDR3 protein: CASSRGGLGDTQYF. DNA of the CDR3: TGCGCCAGCAGCCGGGGGGGCTTAGGAGATACGCAGTATTTT. The rearrangement joins TRBV23-1 to TRBJ2-3; 8 nucleotides match TRBD2. TRBV23-1 is marked as an open reading frame, function uncertain. V was clipped by 6 bases and J by 5 bases; unmatched bases: 7. This CDR3 contains 14 residues.

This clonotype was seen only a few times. The CDR3: CASSLAGGWQPQHF. The DNA for the CDR3 is TGTGCCAGCAGCTTAGCGGGCGGGTGGCAGCCCCAGCATTTT. V usage is TRBV7-2 and J usage is TRBJ1-5; no firm D call. The V end lost 0 bases, the J end lost 7 bases, and 10 bases lay between the germline ends. The germline CDR1 and CDR2 sequences are SGHTA and FQGNSA. The CDR3 is made up of 14 amino acids.

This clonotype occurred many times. CDR3 region: CASSIGSGDFYEQYF. For the CDR3, the DNA is TGTGCCAGTAGTATCGGGAGCGGCGACTTCTACGAGCAGTACTTC. The V call is TRBV19, the J call TRBJ2-7; tentatively, D is TRBD2 (6 bases). V lost 3 bases, J lost 3 bases, and 15 bases lay in between. From germline, CDR1 is LNHDA and CDR2 SQIVND (reference sequence). This CDR3 comprises 15 residues. Full variable domain (missing parts from reference TRBV19 and TRBJ2-7): DGGITQSPKYLFRKEGQNVTLSCEQNLNHDAMYWYRQDPGQGLRLIYYSQIVNDFQKGDIAEGYSVSREKKESFPLTVTSAQKNPTAFYLCASSIGSGDFYEQYFGPGTRLTVT.

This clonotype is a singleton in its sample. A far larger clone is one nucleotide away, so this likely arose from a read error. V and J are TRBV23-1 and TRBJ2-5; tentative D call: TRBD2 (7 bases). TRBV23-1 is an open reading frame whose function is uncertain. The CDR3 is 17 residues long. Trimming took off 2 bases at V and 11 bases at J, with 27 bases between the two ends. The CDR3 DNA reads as TGCGCCAGCAGTCAACCCTCGGGGGGCCCTGAGCTCGATGAGCAGTACTTC. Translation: CASSQPSGGPELDEQYF.

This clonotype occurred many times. The chain's CDR3 is CASSQSRHLSFEQYF. DNA for the CDR3: TGCGCCAGCAGTCAATCGCGACATTTGAGCTTCGAGCAGTACTTC. The chain combines TRBV23-1 with TRBJ2-7, with D uncertain. TRBV23-1 is flagged as an ORF with uncertain function. The V end was cut by 0 bases, the J end by 6 bases, with 15 bases between. This CDR3 is built from 15 residues.

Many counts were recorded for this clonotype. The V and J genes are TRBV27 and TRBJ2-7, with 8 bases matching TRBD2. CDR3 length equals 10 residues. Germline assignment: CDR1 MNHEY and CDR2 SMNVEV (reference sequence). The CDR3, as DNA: TGTGTAGCGGGAATAAGCGAGCAGTACTTC. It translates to CVAGISEQYF.

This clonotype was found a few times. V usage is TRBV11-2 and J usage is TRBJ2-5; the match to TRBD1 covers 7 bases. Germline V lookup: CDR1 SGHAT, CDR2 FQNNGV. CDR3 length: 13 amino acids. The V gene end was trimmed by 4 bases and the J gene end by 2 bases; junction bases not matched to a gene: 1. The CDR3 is CASSWGQQETQYF. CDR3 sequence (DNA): TGTGCCAGCAGCTGGGGACAGCAAGAGACCCAGTACTTC.

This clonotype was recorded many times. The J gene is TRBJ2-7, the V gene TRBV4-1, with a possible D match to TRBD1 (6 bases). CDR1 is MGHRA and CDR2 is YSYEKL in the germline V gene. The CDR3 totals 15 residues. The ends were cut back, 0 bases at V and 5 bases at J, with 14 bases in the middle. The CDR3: CASSQDGRGWDEQYF. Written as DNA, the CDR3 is TGCGCCAGCAGCCAAGATGGCAGGGGTTGGGACGAGCAGTACTTC.

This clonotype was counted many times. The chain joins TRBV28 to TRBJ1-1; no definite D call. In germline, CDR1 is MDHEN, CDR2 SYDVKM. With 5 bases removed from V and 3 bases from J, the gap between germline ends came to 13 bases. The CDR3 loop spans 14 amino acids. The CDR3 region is CASSPGGKYTEAFF. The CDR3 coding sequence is TGTGCCAGCAGTCCGGGAGGGAAGTACACTGAAGCTTTCTTT.

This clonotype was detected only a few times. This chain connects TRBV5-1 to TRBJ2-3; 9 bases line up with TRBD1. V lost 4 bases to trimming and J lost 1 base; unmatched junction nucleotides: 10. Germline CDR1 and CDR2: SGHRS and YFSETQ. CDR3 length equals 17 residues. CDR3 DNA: TGCGCCAGCAGCATCACAGGGGGCGGAATGGGCACAGATACGCAGTATTTT. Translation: CASSITGGGMGTDTQYF.

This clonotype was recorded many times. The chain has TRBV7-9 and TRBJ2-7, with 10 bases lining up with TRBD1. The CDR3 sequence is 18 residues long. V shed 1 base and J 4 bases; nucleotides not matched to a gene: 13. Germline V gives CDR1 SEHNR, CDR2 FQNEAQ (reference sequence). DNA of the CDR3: TGTGCCAGCAGCTTAGGAGGGAAGAGGACAGGGGGTTATTACGAGCAGTACTTC. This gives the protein CASSLGGKRTGGYYEQYF.

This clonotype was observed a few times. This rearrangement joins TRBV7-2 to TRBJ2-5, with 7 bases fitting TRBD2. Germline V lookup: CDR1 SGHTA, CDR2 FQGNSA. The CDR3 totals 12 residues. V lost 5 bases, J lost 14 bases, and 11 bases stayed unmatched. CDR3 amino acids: CASSPDTRTSYF. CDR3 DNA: TGTGCCAGCAGCCCGGACACCCGGACTAGTTACTTC.

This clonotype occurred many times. The CDR3 spells CSVGSTGSGYTF. The CDR3 DNA reads as TGCAGCGTGGGATCTACAGGGAGCGGCTACACCTTC. V usage is TRBV29-1 and J usage is TRBJ1-2; TRBD1 might be the D (6 bases). The germline V gene has CDR1 SQVTM and CDR2 ANQGSEA. V was cut by 6 bases and J by 8 bases, with 16 bases left in between. The CDR3 has 12 amino acids.

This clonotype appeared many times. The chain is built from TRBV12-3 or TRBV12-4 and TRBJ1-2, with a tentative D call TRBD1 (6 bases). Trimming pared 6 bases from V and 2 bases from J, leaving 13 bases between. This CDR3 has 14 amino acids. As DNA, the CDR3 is TGTGCCAGCAGGAACTCAGGGGCGAACTATGGCTACACCTTC. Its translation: CASRNSGANYGYTF.

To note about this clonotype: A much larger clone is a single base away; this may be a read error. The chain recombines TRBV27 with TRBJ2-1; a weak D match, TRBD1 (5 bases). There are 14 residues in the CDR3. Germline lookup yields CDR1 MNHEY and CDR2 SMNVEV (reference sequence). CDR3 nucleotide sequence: TGTGCCAGCAGTTTAAGACAGTACTACAATGGGCAGTTCTTC. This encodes CASSLRQYYNGQFF.

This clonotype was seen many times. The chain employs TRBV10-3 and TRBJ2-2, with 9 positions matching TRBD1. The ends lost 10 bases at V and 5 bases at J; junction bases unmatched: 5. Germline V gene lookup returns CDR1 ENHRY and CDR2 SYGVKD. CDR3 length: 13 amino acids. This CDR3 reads CATQDRGTGELFF. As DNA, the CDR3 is TGTGCCACGCAAGACAGGGGGACCGGGGAGCTGTTTTTT.

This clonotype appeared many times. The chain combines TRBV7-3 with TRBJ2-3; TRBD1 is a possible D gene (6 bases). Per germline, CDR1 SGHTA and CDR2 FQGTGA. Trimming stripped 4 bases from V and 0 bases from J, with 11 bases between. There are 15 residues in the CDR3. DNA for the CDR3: TGTGCCAGCAGCTCACAGGGTATTAGCACAGATACGCAGTATTTT. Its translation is CASSSQGISTDTQYF. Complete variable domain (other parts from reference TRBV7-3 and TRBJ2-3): GAGVSQTPSNKVTEKGKYVELRCDPISGHTALYWYRQSLGQGPEFLIYFQGTGAADDSGLPNDRFFAVRPEGSVSTLKIQRTERGDSAVYLCASSSQGISTDTQYFGPGTRLTVL.

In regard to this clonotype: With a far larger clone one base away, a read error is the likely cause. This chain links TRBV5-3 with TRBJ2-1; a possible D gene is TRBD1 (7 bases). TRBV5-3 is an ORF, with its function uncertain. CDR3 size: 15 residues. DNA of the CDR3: TGTGCCAGCAGCTCGGGGGACAGCTTCTCCTACGAGCAGTTCTTC. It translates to CASSSGDSFSYEQFF.

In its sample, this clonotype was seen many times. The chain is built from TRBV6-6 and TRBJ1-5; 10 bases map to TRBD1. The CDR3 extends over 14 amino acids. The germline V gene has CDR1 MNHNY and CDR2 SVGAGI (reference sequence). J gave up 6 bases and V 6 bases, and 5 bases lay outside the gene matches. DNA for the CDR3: TGTGCCAGCAGCGCGACAGGGGGCCTTCAGCCCCAGCATTTT. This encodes CASSATGGLQPQHF.